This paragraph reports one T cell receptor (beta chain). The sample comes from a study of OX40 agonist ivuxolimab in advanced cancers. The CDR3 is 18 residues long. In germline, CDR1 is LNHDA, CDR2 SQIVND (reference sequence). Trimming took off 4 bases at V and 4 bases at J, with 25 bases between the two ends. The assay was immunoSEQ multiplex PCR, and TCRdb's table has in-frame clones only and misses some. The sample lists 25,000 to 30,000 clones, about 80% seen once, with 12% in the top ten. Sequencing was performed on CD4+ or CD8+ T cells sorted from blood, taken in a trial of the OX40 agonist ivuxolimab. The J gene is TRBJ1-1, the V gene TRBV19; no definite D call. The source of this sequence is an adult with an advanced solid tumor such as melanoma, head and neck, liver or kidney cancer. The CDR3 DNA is TGTGCCAGTAGTAGCAGAGGTGGGGTCTTCGGGGTGGCCACTGAAGCTTTCTTT. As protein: CASSSRGGVFGVATEAFF.